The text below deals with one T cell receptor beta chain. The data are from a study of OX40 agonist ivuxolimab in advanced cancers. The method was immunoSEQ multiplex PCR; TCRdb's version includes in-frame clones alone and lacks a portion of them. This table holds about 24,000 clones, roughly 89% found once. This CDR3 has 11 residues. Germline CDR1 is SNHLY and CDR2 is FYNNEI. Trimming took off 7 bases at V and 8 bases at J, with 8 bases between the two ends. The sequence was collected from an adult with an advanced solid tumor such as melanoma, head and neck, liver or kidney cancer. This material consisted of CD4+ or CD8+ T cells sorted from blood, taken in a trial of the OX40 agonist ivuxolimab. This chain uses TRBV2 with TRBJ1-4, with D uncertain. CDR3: CASMGGEKLFF. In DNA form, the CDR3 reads TGTGCCAGCATGGGAGGGGAAAAACTGTTTTTT.